This T cell receptor beta chain was captured in a study of T cells expressing NK-cell markers. The CDR3 extends over 15 amino acids. Per the germline V gene, CDR1 is PRHDT and CDR2 is FYEKMQ (reference sequence). A 5'RACE template switching approach incorporating UMIs was used to make TCR beta cDNA. TCRdb reworked the 5' RACE reads into one entry per CDR3 protein, no DNA. The sample yields tens of thousands of distinct CDR3 sequences, of which the top ten take up about 55%. This chain connects TRBV13 to TRBJ2-7; TCRdb gives TRBD1 as the D gene, but with no DNA this cannot be confirmed. The TCR originated in a woman between 18 and 69 years old in good health. The sequencing sample was made of blood T cells: a sorted CD56 or NKG2C T cell subset, CD4+ or CD8+ T cells, or bulk PBMC T cells (not recorded which). The CDR3 here is CASSLGSLAGNEQYF.